These T cell receptor beta chains were read from a single sample in a study of cytomegalovirus exposure and HLA in healthy donors. Some clones are missing from TCRdb's copy, which holds only in-frame ones; the method was immunoSEQ multiplex PCR. The sample shows roughly 80,000 clones, roughly 91% of them seen only once. Sequences were obtained from PBMCs. The receptors were sampled from a man in his thirties or forties in good health and CMV-seronegative. Each CDR3 is given with its conserved first and last residue. The D gene is left open where the match is weak.

V	J	D	CDR3
TRBV9	TRBJ2-1	-	CASSPRRSSGSTNEQFF
TRBV6-4	TRBJ2-1	TRBD1	CASSDSEGAPPNEQFF
TRBV28	TRBJ2-1	TRBD1	CASSLALGTEYNEQFF
TRBV10-1	TRBJ2-5	-	CASSETAEQETQYF
TRBV25-1	TRBJ1-1	-	CASSGISTTEAFF
TRBV11-2	TRBJ2-2	-	CASSLAPVPNHNTGELFF
TRBV18	TRBJ1-1	TRBD1	CASSPDRGITEAFF
TRBV10-2	TRBJ2-3	-	CASRASDGTDTQYF
TRBV7-8	TRBJ1-1	-	CASSFTSTEAFF
TRBV19	TRBJ1-5	-	CASSIPGGNQPQHF
TRBV18	TRBJ1-2	TRBD1	CASSPKQGDYGYTF
TRBV7-8	TRBJ1-5	-	CASSPGLNSNQPQHF
TRBV6-1	TRBJ1-1	TRBD1	CASSEPGQARGGMNTEAFF
TRBV5-1	TRBJ1-3	-	CATSPGGIGNTIYF
TRBV5-1	TRBJ2-7	-	CASSPNPAPEGEQYF
TRBV28	TRBJ2-7	-	CASSFARVIFPYEQYF
TRBV28	TRBJ2-7	TRBD2	CASRPGLESSEQYF
TRBV18	TRBJ1-2	-	CASSSNRDTNYGYTF
TRBV28	TRBJ1-1	-	CASSPARVGTEAFF
TRBV19	TRBJ1-5	-	CASSTLVGQPQHF
TRBV2	TRBJ1-6	-	CASSGTRNSPLHF
TRBV18	TRBJ2-1	TRBD2	CASSPQGLAYNEQFF
TRBV6-5	TRBJ2-1	TRBD2	CASSYGGSGIEQFF
TRBV7-9	TRBJ2-1	-	CASSSDSREQFF
TRBV7-3	TRBJ2-2	TRBD2	CASSLTAGVASTGELFF
TRBV6-5	TRBJ1-2	TRBD1	CASSRDRDGGYTF
TRBV11-2	TRBJ2-7	-	CASSLAYEQYF
TRBV30	TRBJ1-1	TRBD1	CAWGPGQDTEAFF
TRBV19	TRBJ2-1	TRBD2	CASSPIPGLEIFRTYNEQFF